The 18 T cell receptor beta chains in this list originate from one sample, sequenced in a study of blood T cell repertoires in COVID-19. The protocol was immunoSEQ multiplex PCR, while the TCRdb copy is restricted to in-frame clones and leaves out a portion. The sample has 140,000 to 150,000 clones, roughly 87% seen once. The sample was peripheral blood. These receptors were taken from a man between 65 and 85 years old with acute or convalescent COVID-19.

The genes are TRBV15 and TRBJ2-1; D gene ambiguous. Germline lookup yields CDR1 LNHNV and CDR2 YYDKDF (reference sequence). The CDR3 is 13 amino acids. V was pared by 5 bases and J by 9 bases, with 14 bases between. CDR3 sequence: CATSPSPTGEQFF. The DNA for the CDR3 is TGTGCCACCAGCCCAAGTCCAACGGGTGAGCAGTTCTTC.

The chain uses TRBV10-3 and TRBJ1-6; weak D call: TRBD1 (5 bases). V lost 0 bases to trimming and J lost 0 bases, with 15 bases between them. The CDR3 runs to 19 residues. CDR1 is ENHRY and CDR2 is SYGVKD in the germline V gene. CDR3 loop: CAISESMGRSSSYNSPLHF. The DNA for the CDR3 is TGTGCCATCAGTGAGTCGATGGGGCGGTCCAGCTCCTATAATTCACCCCTCCACTTT.

The V call is TRBV5-6, the J call TRBJ2-3; TRBD1 aligns across 7 bases. From germline, CDR1 is SGHDT and CDR2 YYEEEE. The CDR3 is 15 amino acids. V lost 5 bases and J lost 4; bases outside the gene matches: 10. The CDR3 reads CASSWAGQAPDTQYF. The CDR3 nucleotides are TGTGCCAGCAGTTGGGCCGGACAGGCCCCAGATACGCAGTATTTT.

The chain couples TRBV5-4 to TRBJ2-3, with D perhaps TRBD2 (5 bases). The length of the CDR3 is 14 residues. The V end lost 3 bases, the J end lost 2 bases, and 10 bases lay between the germline ends. Per the germline V gene, CDR1 is SGHNT and CDR2 is YYREEE (reference sequence). The DNA for the CDR3 is TGTGCCAGCAGCTACGGACTGGACACAGATACGCAGTATTTT. It codes for CASSYGLDTDTQYF.

The V gene is TRBV19, the J gene TRBJ1-1; 8 positions agree with TRBD1. With V trimmed by 3 bases and J by 0 bases, 0 bases remained unmatched. CDR1 and CDR2 from the germline V gene are LNHDA and SQIVND (reference sequence). The CDR3 spans 14 residues. CDR3: CASSMTGVNTEAFF. CDR3 nucleotide sequence: TGTGCCAGTAGTATGACAGGGGTGAACACTGAAGCTTTCTTT. The full variable domain, with the rest looked up from reference TRBV19 and TRBJ1-1, is DGGITQSPKYLFRKEGQNVTLSCEQNLNHDAMYWYRQDPGQGLRLIYYSQIVNDFQKGDIAEGYSVSREKKESFPLTVTSAQKNPTAFYLCASSMTGVNTEAFFGQGTRLTVV.

The rearrangement joins TRBV4-1 to TRBJ2-1, with D maybe TRBD2 (5 bases). The CDR3 loop spans 15 amino acids. The germline V and J ends were trimmed by 1 base and 1 base, with 8 bases remaining between them. Per germline, CDR1 MGHRA and CDR2 YSYEKL. CDR3 sequence reads: CASSQGAGSYNEQFF. The CDR3, as DNA: TGCGCCAGCAGCCAAGGCGCGGGTTCCTACAATGAGCAGTTCTTC.

This clone was observed a single time. This rearrangement joins TRBV5-1 to TRBJ2-5; 8 nucleotides line up with TRBD1. The CDR3 has 15 residues. J lost 1 base, V lost 4 bases, and 6 bases had no gene match. Germline V gives CDR1 SGHRS, CDR2 YFSETQ. The CDR3 nucleotides read TGCGCCAGCAGCCGGACAGGGAACGCCCAAGAGACCCAGTACTTC. Translated, it gives CASSRTGNAQETQYF.

The chain couples TRBV28 to TRBJ2-7, with 7 nucleotides matching TRBD1. V shed 7 bases, J shed 3 bases, and the junction held 9 bases outside the gene matches. This CDR3 has 14 residues. Germline values: CDR1 MDHEN, CDR2 SYDVKM. CDR3 coding DNA: TGTGCCAGCACTCTTACGGGACAGAACTACGAGCAGTACTTC. Translating gives CASTLTGQNYEQYF.

CDR3 coding DNA: TGTGCCAGCAGTTTAGAGGGGTCCTATGGCTACACCTTC. It encodes CASSLEGSYGYTF. V gene TRBV12-3 or TRBV12-4 combines with J gene TRBJ1-2; D possibly corresponds to TRBD1 (5 bases). The ends were cut back, 1 base at V and 4 bases at J, with 7 bases in the middle. There are 13 residues in the CDR3.

The chain is built from TRBV10-2 and TRBJ2-2; a weak D match, TRBD2 (5 bases). CDR3 length equals 13 residues. CDR1 WSHSY and CDR2 SAAADI come from the germline V gene. V lost 9 bases to trimming and J lost 8 bases, with 16 bases between them. As DNA, the CDR3 is TGCGCCAGTATCCGGGATCCCGGGGGGGAGCTGTTTTTT. Translation gives CASIRDPGGELFF.

The chain links TRBV28 to TRBJ2-2; D remains ambiguous. The length of the CDR3 is 14 residues. CDR1 is MDHEN, CDR2 SYDVKM, per germline. V was cut by 3 bases and J by 2 bases, with 7 bases left in between. CDR3 DNA sequence: TGTGCCAGCAGTTTTATAATCAACACCGGGGAGCTGTTTTTT. Translating it yields CASSFIINTGELFF.

The chain is built from TRBV2 and TRBJ2-2; D unresolved. The ends were cut back, 1 base at V and 7 bases at J, with 10 bases in the middle. The CDR3 totals 14 residues. Per germline, CDR1 SNHLY and CDR2 FYNNEI. CDR3 sequence reads: CASSEDSLLGELFF. CDR3 nucleotide sequence: TGTGCCAGCAGTGAAGATTCTTTACTCGGGGAGCTGTTTTTT. Variable domain in full (rest from reference TRBV2 and TRBJ2-2): EPEVTQTPSHQVTQMGQEVILRCVPISNHLYFYWYRQILGQKVEFLVSFYNNEISEKSEIFDDQFSVERPDGSNFTLKIRSTKLEDSAMYFCASSEDSLLGELFFGEGSRLTVL.

This clone was detected once. The chain couples TRBV19 to TRBJ1-2; TRBD1 aligns across 8 bases. The CDR3 is 14 amino acids. With 6 bases clipped from V and 7 bases from J, the junction kept 10 bases outside the gene matches. CDR1 and CDR2 (germline): LNHDA, SQIVND (reference sequence). The CDR3 DNA reads TGTGCCAGTAGCTTCGGACAGGGAGGTGGTGGCTACACCTTC. This gives the protein CASSFGQGGGGYTF.

This clone has just one count. This rearrangement joins TRBV11-2 to TRBJ2-5; 14 bases fit TRBD2. The V and J ends lost 2 bases and 7 bases, in that order; junction bases with no gene match: 12. The CDR3 has 18 amino acids. Germline V CDR1 and CDR2: SGHAT, FQNNGV. In DNA, the CDR3 is TGTGCCAGCAGCTTATCACGGACTAGCGGGAGGTGGGAAGGGACCCAGTACTTC. It translates to CASSLSRTSGRWEGTQYF.

The table lists this clone with a count of one. CDR3 amino acids: CASSFDPGTRTGNTIYF. The CDR3 bases are TGTGCCAGCAGCTTCGACCCCGGGACAAGGACTGGAAACACCATATATTTT. The chain employs TRBV5-4 and TRBJ1-3, with a weak D call TRBD1 (6 bases). The V gene lost 2 bases and the J gene lost 2 bases, with 17 bases spanning the gap. The CDR3 consists of 17 residues. Germline loops: CDR1 SGHNT, CDR2 YYREEE (reference sequence).

This sequence joins TRBV29-1 and TRBJ2-6, with 9 bases lining up with TRBD2. This CDR3 contains 14 residues. The ends lost 0 bases at V and 10 bases at J; junction bases unmatched: 4. CDR1 is SQVTM, CDR2 ANQGSEA, per germline. CDR3 nucleotides: TGCAGCGTTGAAGAAGGCGGGAGGGGAAACGTCCTGACTTTC. This codes for CSVEEGGRGNVLTF.

The rearrangement links TRBV5-1 to TRBJ2-1; D is possibly TRBD2 (6 bases). Trimming took 0 bases from V and 10 from J, leaving 11 bases between them. This CDR3 has 13 amino acids. CDR1 is SGHRS and CDR2 is YFSETQ in the germline V gene. The CDR3 reads CASSLGTEGEQFF. For the CDR3, the DNA is TGCGCCAGCAGCTTGGGGACGGAGGGGGAGCAGTTCTTC.

The rearrangement joins TRBV9 to TRBJ1-2, with D possibly being TRBD1 (6 bases). Trimming shortened V by 6 bases and J by 8 bases, and 17 bases separated the two germline ends. The CDR3 loop spans 13 amino acids. CDR1 and CDR2 (germline): SGDLS, YYNGEE. The CDR3 DNA reads as TGTGCCAGCACCGAATTACAGGGCGAGGGCTACACCTTC. Translating gives CASTELQGEGYTF.